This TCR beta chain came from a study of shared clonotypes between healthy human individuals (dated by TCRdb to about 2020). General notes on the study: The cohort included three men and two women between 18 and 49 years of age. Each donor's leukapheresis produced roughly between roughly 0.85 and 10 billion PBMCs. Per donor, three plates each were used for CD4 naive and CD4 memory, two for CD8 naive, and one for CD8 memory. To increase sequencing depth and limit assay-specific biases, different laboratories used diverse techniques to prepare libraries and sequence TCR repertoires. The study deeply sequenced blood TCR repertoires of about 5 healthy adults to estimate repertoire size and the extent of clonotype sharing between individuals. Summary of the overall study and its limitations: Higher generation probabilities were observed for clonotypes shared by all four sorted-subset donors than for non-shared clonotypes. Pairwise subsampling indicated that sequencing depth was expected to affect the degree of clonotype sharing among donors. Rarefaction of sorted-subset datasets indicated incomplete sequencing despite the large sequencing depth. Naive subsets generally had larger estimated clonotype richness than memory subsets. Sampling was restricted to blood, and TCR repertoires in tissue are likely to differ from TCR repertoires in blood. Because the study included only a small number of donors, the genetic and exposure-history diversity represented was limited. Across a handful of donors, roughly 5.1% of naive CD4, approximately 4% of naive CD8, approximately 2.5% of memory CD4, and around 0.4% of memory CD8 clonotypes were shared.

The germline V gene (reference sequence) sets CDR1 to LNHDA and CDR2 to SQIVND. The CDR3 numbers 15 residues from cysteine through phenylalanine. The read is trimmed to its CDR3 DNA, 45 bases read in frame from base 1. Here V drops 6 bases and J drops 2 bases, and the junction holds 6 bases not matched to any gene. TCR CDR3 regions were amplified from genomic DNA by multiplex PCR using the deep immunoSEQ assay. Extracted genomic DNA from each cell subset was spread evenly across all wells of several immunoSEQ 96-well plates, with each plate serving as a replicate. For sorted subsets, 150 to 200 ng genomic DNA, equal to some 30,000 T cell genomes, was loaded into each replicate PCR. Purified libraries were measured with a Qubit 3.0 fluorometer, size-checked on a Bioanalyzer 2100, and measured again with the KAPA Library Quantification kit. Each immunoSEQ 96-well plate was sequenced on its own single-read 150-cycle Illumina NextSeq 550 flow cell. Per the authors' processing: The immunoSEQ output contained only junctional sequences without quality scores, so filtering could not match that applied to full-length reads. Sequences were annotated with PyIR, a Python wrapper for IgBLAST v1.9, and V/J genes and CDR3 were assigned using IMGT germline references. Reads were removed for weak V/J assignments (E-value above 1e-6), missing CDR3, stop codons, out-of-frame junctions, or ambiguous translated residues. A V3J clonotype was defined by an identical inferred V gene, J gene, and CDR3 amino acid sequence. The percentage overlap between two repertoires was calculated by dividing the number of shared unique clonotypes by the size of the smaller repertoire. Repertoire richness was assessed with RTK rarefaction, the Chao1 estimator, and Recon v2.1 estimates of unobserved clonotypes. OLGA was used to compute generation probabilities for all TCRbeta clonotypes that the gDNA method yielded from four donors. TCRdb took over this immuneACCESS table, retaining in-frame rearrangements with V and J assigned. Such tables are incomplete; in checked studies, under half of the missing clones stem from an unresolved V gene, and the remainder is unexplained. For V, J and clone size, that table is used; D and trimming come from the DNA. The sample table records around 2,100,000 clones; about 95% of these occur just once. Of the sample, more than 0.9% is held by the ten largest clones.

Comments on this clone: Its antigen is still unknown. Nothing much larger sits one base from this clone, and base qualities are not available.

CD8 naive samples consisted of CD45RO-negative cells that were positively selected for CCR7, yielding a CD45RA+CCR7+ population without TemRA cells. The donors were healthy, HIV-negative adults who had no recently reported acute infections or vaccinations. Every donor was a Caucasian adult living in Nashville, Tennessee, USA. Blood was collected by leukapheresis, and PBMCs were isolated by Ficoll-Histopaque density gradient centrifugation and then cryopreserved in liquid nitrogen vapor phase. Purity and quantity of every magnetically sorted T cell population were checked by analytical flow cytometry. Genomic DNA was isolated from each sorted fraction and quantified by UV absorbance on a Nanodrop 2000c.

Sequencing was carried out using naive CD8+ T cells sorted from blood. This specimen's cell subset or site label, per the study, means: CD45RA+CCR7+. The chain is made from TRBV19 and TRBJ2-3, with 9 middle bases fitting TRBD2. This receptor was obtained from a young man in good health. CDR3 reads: CASSGLAPITDTQYF. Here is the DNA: TGTGCCAGTAGCGGACTAGCGCCCATCACAGATACGCAGTATTTT.